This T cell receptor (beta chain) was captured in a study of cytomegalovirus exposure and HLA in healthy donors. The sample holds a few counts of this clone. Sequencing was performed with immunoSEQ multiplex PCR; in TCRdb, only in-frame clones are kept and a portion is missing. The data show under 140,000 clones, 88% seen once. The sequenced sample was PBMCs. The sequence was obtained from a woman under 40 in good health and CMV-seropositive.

The CDR3 here is CASSQTKPTTGPGWGYTF. In DNA, the CDR3 is TGTGCCAGCAGCCAAACTAAGCCGACTACCGGACCTGGATGGGGCTACACCTTC. The chain combines TRBV14 with TRBJ1-2; the D is unclear. Trimming stripped 2 bases from V and 8 bases from J, with 27 bases between. The CDR3 consists of 18 residues. CDR1 is SGHDN and CDR2 is FVKESK in the germline V gene. The whole variable domain, filled in from reference TRBV14 and TRBJ1-2, reads EAGVTQFPSHSVIEKGQTVTLRCDPISGHDNLYWYRRVMGKEIKFLLHFVKESKQDESGMPNNRFLAERTGGTYSTLKVQPAELEDSGVYFCASSQTKPTTGPGWGYTFGSGTRLTVV.